This T cell receptor (beta chain) was sequenced during a study of T cells in Graves' hyperthyroidism and ophthalmopathy (dated by TCRdb to about 2019). Regarding the complete study: Peripheral blood samples were taken at initial diagnosis, before any treatment was given. The paper reports TCR Vbeta CDR3 sequencing of approximately 140 peripheral blood samples: fewer than 50 ophthalmopathy, around 80 hyperthyroidism and around 17 progressor patients. In addition, the study compared T-cell repertoires in thyroid tissue and in blood from over 5 Graves' hyperthyroidism patients. Prospective prediction of ophthalmopathy was tested in an independent validation cohort of fewer than 20 hyperthyroidism patients and 15 to 17 patients who later progressed to ophthalmopathy. Following sampling, methimazole starting at 30 mg daily was given to hyperthyroidism patients, and high-dose intravenous methylprednisolone was given to ophthalmopathy patients. For training and testing, the 80 to 100 patients in the discovery cohort were randomly divided in a 7:3 ratio. To identify distinguishing TCR V-J signatures, a discovery cohort of 90 to 100 patients was used, comprising 43 with Graves' ophthalmopathy and around 57 with stable Graves' hyperthyroidism. Overall results and qualifications from the work: In validation, the model predicted progression to ophthalmopathy a median of about 6.8 months before onset, with roughly 70% sensitivity and roughly 72% specificity. Most expanded thyroid clonotypes (frequency above 0.001) were also detected in blood, a finding suggesting that blood repertoires may reflect thyroid immune responses. A model built on a 13 V-J signature distinguished ophthalmopathy from stable hyperthyroidism, reaching 85% to 90% sensitivity and 81% to 83% specificity in cross-validation and 80%/75% in testing. Sample size was not statistically predetermined, and investigators were not blinded to group allocation.

The germline V gene specifies MGHDK as CDR1 and SYGVNS as CDR2. Inclusive of the bounding cysteine and phenylalanine, the CDR3 is 15 residues long. Only the CDR3 DNA stays, 45 bases, in frame from base 1. The V end gives up 6 bases and the J end 5 bases, leaving 4 bases in the junction not matched to a gene. About this clonotype itself: Its antigen remains undetermined. No base quality values were provided; no much bigger clone lies one nucleotide off.

In the ophthalmopathy patients, disease was moderately to severely active, with a Clinical Activity Score of 3 or more, a NOSPECS grade of 4 or more, and a duration of less than 3 months. The study excluded patients with uncontrolled infections, other autoimmune diseases, pregnancy or lactation. Diagnoses relied on clinical symptoms, serum thyroxine and TRAb, thyroid ultrasound and orbital computed tomography. PBMCs were separated from approximately 9.9 ml of fresh peripheral blood using Ficoll-Paque density gradient centrifugation. Total RNA was extracted with Trizol reagent, and quality was checked on an Agilent 2100 Bioanalyzer. The TCR beta CDR3 regions were amplified from the RNA transcripts. For the first round of RT-PCR on the TCR CDR3, the HTBI primer set was used together with the Qiagen OneStep RT-PCR kit. A second multiplex PCR round built the libraries, followed by size selection and purification. Paired-end sequencing of the libraries was performed with 100 bp reads on an Illumina HiSeq2000. Regarding the original processing steps: Raw data were processed with SOAPnuke, discarding reads with adapters, uncalled bases, mean Phred below 15, or no exact constant-primer or identifier match. High-quality paired reads were merged using COPE v1.2.5, and each unique nucleotide sequence was defined as a clonotype. Clonotypes were aligned to IMGT TRBV, TRBD and TRBJ reference segments using MiTCR v1.1. The analysis was restricted to V-J combinations with a frequency above 0.0001, which together covered approximately 99% of the repertoires. The TCS score was defined as F50 (clonal expansion) divided by E x V (chaos), with BLOSUM62-based TCRdist calculated between CDR3 peptides within each V-J. Welch's t-statistics and random forest reduced around 550 V-J features to 13, which were used in a naive Bayes classifier (R e1071). Using fastp trimming at Q25 and MiXCR clonotype assembly, TCRdb reanalyzed the public sequencing data and kept in-frame beta chains. Each CDR3 protein gets just one entry, which takes the most common genes and DNA from the rows behind it. The V and J calls reflect TCRdb's pipeline rather than the authors' work. The sample contains about 640,000 distinct CDR3 sequences, 20% of them found a single time. The top ten clonotypes cover roughly a third of the sample.

Input material: blood. The rearranged segments are TRBV25-1 and TRBJ2-2, with 12 middle bases fitting TRBD2. This receptor was taken from a man between 25 and 39 years old with Graves' ophthalmopathy. The DNA reads TGTGCCAGCAGCGGACTAGCGGGATCTACCGGGGAGCTGTTTTTT. Translated, this is CASSGLAGSTGELFF.